What follows are 23 T cell receptor beta chains derived from one specimen sequenced in a study of blood T cell repertoires in COVID-19. Method: immunoSEQ multiplex PCR; TCRdb's copy keeps in-frame clones and lacks some. The data contain approximately 140,000 clones, almost 90% of them singletons. Sequences were obtained from peripheral blood. Receptors originate from an older woman with acute or convalescent COVID-19.

This clone was seen only a few times. The genes are TRBV6-6 and TRBJ1-1, with 7 nucleotides matching TRBD1. The CDR3 is 14 residues long. Losses at the gene ends were 6 bases for V and 4 bases for J; bases not matched to a gene: 8. CDR1 is MNHNY, CDR2 SVGAGI, per germline (reference sequence). In DNA, the CDR3 is TGTGCCAGCAGACAGCCACAGGGGAGCACTGAAGCTTTCTTT. Translated, it gives CASRQPQGSTEAFF.

This clone was seen a single time. This chain links TRBV5-1 with TRBJ1-5; a weak D match, TRBD1 (5 bases). V was shortened by 3 bases and J by 2 bases, with 9 bases between the two germline ends. The CDR3 runs to 14 residues. Germline V gene sequence: CDR1 SGHRS, CDR2 YFSETQ. CDR3 sequence: CASSSGYGNQPQHF. The CDR3 nucleotides read TGCGCCAGCAGCTCAGGGTATGGCAATCAGCCCCAGCATTTT.

This rearrangement joins TRBV6-4 to TRBJ2-3, with D unclear. Trimming removed 2 bases from V and 4 bases from J, with 13 bases in between. From germline, CDR1 is MRHNA and CDR2 SNTAGT. This CDR3 has 15 residues. The CDR3 bases are TGTGCCAGCAGTGACACGGCGGCACTGTCAGATACGCAGTATTTT. Amino acid sequence: CASSDTAALSDTQYF.

This clone is a singleton in its sample. The chain combines TRBV11-2 with TRBJ2-1; TRBD2 aligns across 10 bases. The CDR3 extends over 18 amino acids. The J segment lost 0 bases and the V segment lost 3 bases, leaving 8 bases of the junction unmatched. Germline-derived CDR1 and CDR2 are SGHAT and FQNNGV. In nucleotides, the CDR3 is TGTGCCAGCAGCTTTGTTAGCGGGGGGTTTAGCTCCTACAATGAGCAGTTCTTC. It yields the protein CASSFVSGGFSSYNEQFF.

The rearrangement uses TRBV6-5 and TRBJ1-1; maybe TRBD1 (6 bases). The CDR3 length is 16 residues. V was trimmed by 4 bases and J by 0 bases, leaving 15 bases between them. Germline V CDR1 and CDR2: MNHEY, SVGAGI. CDR3 coding DNA: TGTGCCAGCAGTTGGGGGGGGCGGACCATGAACACTGAAGCTTTCTTT. It is translated as CASSWGGRTMNTEAFF.

The genes are TRBV5-1 and TRBJ2-7; 7 nucleotides align to TRBD2. The CDR3 is made up of 18 amino acids. The germline CDR1 and CDR2 sequences are SGHRS and YFSETQ. With 0 bases clipped from V and 6 bases from J, the junction kept 18 bases outside the gene matches. The CDR3 nucleotides read TGCGCCAGCAGCTTGGAGGACTTCTGGGGGGGATGGCGGCGCGAGCAGTACTTC. Translated: CASSLEDFWGGWRREQYF.

This clone appeared a few times. The chain has TRBV7-2 and TRBJ1-1, with 8 bases that match TRBD1. CDR3 length: 14 residues. From germline, CDR1 is SGHTA and CDR2 FQGNSA. Trimming took 0 bases from V and 11 from J; bases not matched to a gene: 8. CDR3 bases: TGTGCCAGCAGCTTAGCGGGACAGGCGGCCCAGGCTTTCTTT. This codes for CASSLAGQAAQAFF.

The chain recombines TRBV5-1 with TRBJ2-3; D is perhaps TRBD1 (6 bases). CDR1 is SGHRS, CDR2 YFSETQ, per germline. V was shortened by 0 bases and J by 5 bases, with 13 bases between the two germline ends. CDR3 length equals 15 residues. The CDR3 loop reads CASSLASGAGDTQYF. CDR3 coding DNA: TGCGCCAGCAGCTTGGCGTCAGGGGCGGGAGATACGCAGTATTTT.

V usage is TRBV7-9 and J usage is TRBJ2-3; no reliable D call. V dropped 1 base and J dropped 2 bases, with 22 bases sitting between them. Germline CDR1 reads SEHNR; CDR2 reads FQNEAQ (reference sequence). This CDR3 has 19 residues. The chain's CDR3 is CASSLVDARSGQITDTQYF. Written as DNA, the CDR3 is TGTGCCAGCAGCTTAGTCGACGCCCGCAGTGGGCAGATCACAGATACGCAGTATTTT.

There are a few counts of this clone. V is TRBV6-5 and J is TRBJ1-1; unclear D gene. This CDR3 spans 15 amino acids. Germline CDR1 and CDR2: MNHEY and SVGAGI. The V and J ends lost 0 bases and 3 bases respectively, with 11 bases between them. CDR3 sequence: CASSYSEGWDTEAFF. The DNA of the CDR3 is TGTGCCAGCAGTTACTCCGAGGGATGGGACACTGAAGCTTTCTTT.

This chain joins TRBV4-3 and TRBJ1-3, with a tentative D call TRBD1 (5 bases). Germline lookup yields CDR1 LGHNA and CDR2 YSLEER. The germline V and J ends were trimmed by 0 bases and 0 bases, with 6 bases remaining between them. This CDR3 comprises 15 residues. Written as DNA, the CDR3 is TGCGCCAGCAGCCAAGAACAGGTCTCTGGAAACACCATATATTTT. It translates to CASSQEQVSGNTIYF.

The chain recombines TRBV6-2 or TRBV6-3 with TRBJ2-7; 7 bases match TRBD1. The CDR3 consists of 14 residues. Germline V gives CDR1 MNHEY, CDR2 SVGEGT. The V and J ends lost 5 bases and 0 bases, in that order; junction bases with no gene match: 4. Here the CDR3 DNA reads TGTGCCAGCAGTATACAGGGGATCTCCTACGAGCAGTACTTC. Protein: CASSIQGISYEQYF.

The CDR3 reads CASSPRTGGLSGANVLTF. CDR3 nucleotides: TGTGCCAGCAGCCCAAGGACAGGGGGCCTCTCTGGGGCCAACGTCCTGACTTTC. The chain couples TRBV7-6 to TRBJ2-6; the match to TRBD1 covers 11 bases. V lost 5 bases, J lost 0 bases, and 6 bases stayed unmatched. The CDR3 length is 18 residues. Germline CDR1 and CDR2: SGHVS and FNYEAQ.

The rearrangement uses TRBV5-1 and TRBJ1-3; D gene uncertain. V was pared by 0 bases and J by 3 bases, with 13 bases between. The CDR3 is 16 amino acids. Germline CDR1 and CDR2: SGHRS and YFSETQ. The chain's CDR3 is CASSLGGLLGGNTIYF. In DNA form, the CDR3 reads TGCGCCAGCAGCTTGGGAGGACTACTTGGTGGAAACACCATATATTTT.

The chain combines TRBV5-1 with TRBJ2-1, with a weak D call TRBD2 (6 bases). This CDR3 has 15 residues. CDR1 is SGHRS, CDR2 YFSETQ, per germline. The V end lost 0 bases, the J end lost 2 bases, and 9 bases lay between the germline ends. Written as DNA, the CDR3 is TGCGCCAGCAGCTTGGGGACTATCCCCTACAATGAGCAGTTCTTC. Translated, it gives CASSLGTIPYNEQFF.

The chain employs TRBV4-3 and TRBJ1-5; 7 bases fit TRBD1. In germline, CDR1 is LGHNA, CDR2 YSLEER. The CDR3 is made up of 15 amino acids. After removal of 5 bases from V and 5 bases from J, the junction contained 9 bases not matched to a gene. For the CDR3, the DNA is TGCGCCAGCAGCGCCAGCTGGAGGGGGCATCAGCCCCAGCATTTT. This encodes CASSASWRGHQPQHF.

The chain couples TRBV18 to TRBJ1-3; tentatively, D is TRBD1 (6 bases). This CDR3 has 16 amino acids. Germline V lookup: CDR1 KGHSH, CDR2 LQKENI. The V gene lost 6 bases and the J gene lost 0 bases, with 15 bases spanning the gap. Here the CDR3 reads CASSESTGSSGNTIYF. CDR3 sequence (DNA): TGTGCCAGCTCTGAATCAACAGGGAGCTCTGGAAACACCATATATTTT.

The chain employs TRBV6-5 and TRBJ1-1, with TRBD1 matching over 7 bases. Germline V gives CDR1 MNHEY, CDR2 SVGAGI. Trimming cost V 10 bases and J 2 bases; bases outside gene matches: 4. The CDR3 length is 12 residues. Here the CDR3 reads CATYRGNTEAFF. DNA for the CDR3: TGTGCCACCTACAGGGGAAACACTGAAGCTTTCTTT.

The table lists this clone with a count of one. This chain joins TRBV20-1 and TRBJ2-7; 8 bases are a match to TRBD2. V lost 3 bases to trimming and J lost 7 bases; unmatched junction nucleotides: 8. Germline V gives CDR1 DFQATT, CDR2 SNEGSKA (reference sequence). CDR3 length equals 13 residues. Here the CDR3 reads CSASAGGLREQYF. CDR3 sequence (DNA): TGCAGTGCTAGTGCGGGGGGCTTGCGAGAGCAGTACTTC.

The chain combines TRBV27 with TRBJ2-7; the D gene could be TRBD1 or TRBD2 (5 bases each). The CDR3 consists of 13 residues. V was trimmed by 10 bases and J by 2 bases, leaving 15 bases between them. Per germline, CDR1 MNHEY and CDR2 SMNVEV (reference sequence). The CDR3: CATRGAGTYEQYF. For the CDR3, the DNA is TGTGCCACCAGAGGGGCAGGGACCTACGAGCAGTACTTC.

V and J are TRBV4-3 and TRBJ1-4; D call uncertain. Germline CDR1 reads LGHNA; CDR2 reads YSLEER. The CDR3 has 15 residues. The V gene lost 0 bases and the J gene lost 8 bases, with 13 bases spanning the gap. CDR3 coding DNA: TGCGCCAGCAGCCAAGAGGGAGGGAGCGCCGAAAAACTGTTTTTT. Translating gives CASSQEGGSAEKLFF.

This chain connects TRBV6-5 to TRBJ1-2; possibly TRBD1 for D (6 bases). Germline V gene lookup returns CDR1 MNHEY and CDR2 SVGAGI. The CDR3 runs 13 residues. V lost 6 bases and J 7 bases, leaving 15 bases between the germline ends. CDR3 coding DNA: TGTGCCAGCAGGGACACAGGGTTGGGTGGCTACACCTTC. This sequence encodes CASRDTGLGGYTF.

Comment on this clone: The sample holds other DNA sequences that translate to the same CDR3. The chain combines TRBV7-2 with TRBJ1-1; D call uncertain. This CDR3 is built from 14 residues. Trimming took off 1 base at V and 1 base at J, with 7 bases between the two ends. Germline CDR1 reads SGHTA; CDR2 reads FQGNSA. The CDR3 sequence: CASSLGPGNTEAFF. The CDR3 coding sequence is TGTGCCAGCAGCTTAGGGCCAGGGAACACTGAAGCTTTCTTT. The complete variable domain, with remaining parts taken from reference TRBV7-2 and TRBJ1-1, reads GAGVSQSPSNKVTEKGKDVELRCDPISGHTALYWYRQSLGQGLEFLIYFQGNSAPDKSGLPSDRFSAERTGGSVSTLTIQRTQQEDSAVYLCASSLGPGNTEAFFGQGTRLTVV.